This TCR beta chain was sequenced during a study of T-cell memory formation after mild COVID-19. 5'RACE primed at constant segments yielded TCR alpha and TCR beta cDNA libraries bearing sample barcodes and UMIs. One entry per CDR3 protein results from TCRdb running MiXCR on the 5' RACE reads. This sample has around 340,000 distinct CDR3 sequences, with under 15% found just once. This clonotype was counted a few times. The target antigen is unknown. General observations from the study: A second wave expanding day 15 to 37 was CD4+-biased; contracting clones were balanced. Nothing showed for sure that second-wave clones peaking on day 37 were SARS-CoV-2 specific.

Germline V lookup: CDR1 SGHDN, CDR2 FVKESK. V shed 4 bases, J shed 6 bases, and the junction held 12 bases outside the gene matches. The CDR3 loop spans 17 amino acids. The chain links TRBV14 to TRBJ2-1; 10 nucleotides match TRBD2. This sequence was found in a man aged 18 to 29 who had mild COVID-19 (a few samples of this study predate the infection). Cell type and time point are not known. The sample consisted of PBMCs or a T cell subset sorted from them (not recorded which). The CDR3 is CASSLGRASGGRNEQFF. The CDR3 DNA follows: TGTGCCAGCAGCCTAGGACGTGCTAGCGGGGGCCGCAATGAGCAGTTCTTC.